This T cell receptor beta chain was sequenced for a study of tissue T cells after allogeneic stem cell transplantation. Whole-study results and caveats: In patients and mice, blood and spleen missed much of tissue repertoire.

The sample's time point: mouse harvest day 7 after allogeneic transplant. The graft held 10^6 splenic CD5+ T cells and 10^7 T-cell-depleted bone marrow cells. B6 (H2b) cells into BALB/c (H2d) mice; tissues taken at day 7 or 14. On this clone itself: Its cognate antigen is unknown. Genes and germline come from the mouse. The read ends 1 residue shy of where the CDR3 ends; the end is completed using the germline J gene.

Assay: immunoSEQ multiplex PCR; the TCRdb copy retains only in-frame clones and omits some. The sample yields roughly 4,000 clones, roughly 51% seen once. The germline V gene encodes CDR1 NSQYPW and CDR2 LRSPGD (reference sequence). This CDR3 has 12 residues. V lost 1 base and J 3 bases, leaving 1 base between the germline ends. The material sequenced was lymph node tissue. This receptor was identified in a female BALB/c mouse given C57BL/6 T cells with graft-versus-host disease after an allogeneic hematopoietic cell transplant. The chain has TRBV1 and TRBJ2-1, with no clear D. CDR3 sequence reads: CTCSAVYAEQFF. The CDR3 DNA, read in part, is TGCACCTGCAGTGCAGTCTATGCTGAGCAGTTC.